Listed here are 16 T cell receptor beta chains from one sample, sequenced in a study of cytomegalovirus exposure and HLA in healthy donors. The primer mix had 60 Vbeta and 13 Jbeta primers. Profiled with immunoSEQ multiplex PCR; TCRdb holds only in-frame clones, not every one. The table lists about 190,000 clones, around 86% of them singletons. The source material was PBMCs. These receptors all stem from a man aged 25 to 40 in good health and CMV-seronegative.

V and J are TRBV28 and TRBJ2-2; a possible D gene is TRBD2 (6 bases). The V end lost 7 bases, the J end lost 5 bases, and 14 bases lay between the germline ends. Germline CDR1 is MDHEN and CDR2 is SYDVKM. The CDR3 sequence is 14 residues long. CDR3 DNA: TGTGCCAGCACCGTCGGGGGAAATACCGGGGAGCTGTTTTTT. Amino acids: CASTVGGNTGELFF.

This sequence joins TRBV14 and TRBJ2-3; D is perhaps TRBD2 (5 bases). V shed 2 bases and J shed 6 bases, with 15 bases lying between them. Germline CDR1 and CDR2: SGHDN and FVKESK. CDR3 length: 15 residues. DNA for the CDR3: TGTGCCAGCAGCCAAAGAACGGCTACGGGGGATACGCAGTATTTT. Amino acid sequence: CASSQRTATGDTQYF.

Points on this clone: The junction does not match germline at one end; this may be a read error. The chain uses TRBV29-1 and TRBJ2-1; tentatively, D is TRBD1 (9 bases). CDR1 is SQVTM and CDR2 is ANQGSEA in the germline V gene. The length of the CDR3 is 16 residues. CDR3 DNA sequence: TGCAGCATAGCGGGGCGCCGGGACAGGGCATACAATGAGCCGTTCTTC. Its translation is CSIAGRRDRAYNEPFF.

This chain uses TRBV28 with TRBJ2-5, with TRBD1 identical over 7 bases. There are 14 residues in the CDR3. From germline, CDR1 is MDHEN and CDR2 SYDVKM. The trim removed 3 bases at V and 5 bases at J, leaving 6 bases unmatched. Written as DNA, the CDR3 is TGTGCCAGCAGTTTGGCGGACAGGTACGAGACCCAGTACTTC. It translates to CASSLADRYETQYF.

This chain uses TRBV4-1 with TRBJ1-2, with unresolved D. Between the trimmed V and J ends, which lost 0 bases and 1 base, there was a span of 18 bases. Germline loops: CDR1 MGHRA, CDR2 YSYEKL. This CDR3 contains 18 residues. CDR3 protein: CASSQEPGGRLINYGYTF. CDR3 sequence (DNA): TGCGCCAGCAGCCAAGAACCCGGAGGCAGACTGATTAACTATGGCTACACCTTC.

This sequence joins TRBV4-3 and TRBJ2-2; 9 nucleotides line up with TRBD2. The CDR3 is made up of 16 amino acids. V lost 2 bases, J lost 6 bases, and 7 bases stayed unmatched. CDR1 and CDR2 (germline): LGHNA, YSLEER. CDR3 nucleotides: TGCGCCAGCAGCCAACACCCGGGACTAGCATCCGGGGAGCTGTTTTTT. Its protein product is CASSQHPGLASGELFF.

There are a few counts of this clone. V is TRBV28 and J is TRBJ2-3; 9 positions agree with TRBD2. Germline CDR1 MDHEN, CDR2 SYDVKM. The junction had 6 bases not matched to a gene; V was cut back by 3 bases and J by 5 bases. The CDR3 runs to 15 residues. CDR3 loop: CASSLAGGPLDTQYF. The CDR3 DNA sequence: TGTGCCAGCAGTTTGGCGGGAGGGCCGCTAGATACGCAGTATTTT.

The chain is built from TRBV9 and TRBJ2-3; 9 nucleotides agree with TRBD2. The CDR3 length is 17 residues. The V segment lost 2 bases and the J segment 2 bases; nucleotides outside the gene matches: 9. Germline values: CDR1 SGDLS, CDR2 YYNGEE. CDR3 nucleotide sequence: TGTGCCAGCAGCGTGGGAGGGACTAGCCCCATCACAGATACGCAGTATTTT. The encoded protein is CASSVGGTSPITDTQYF.

This sequence joins TRBV7-2 and TRBJ2-1; possibly TRBD2 for D (6 bases). CDR3 size: 14 residues. Germline lookup yields CDR1 SGHTA and CDR2 FQGNSA. V lost 7 bases and J 7 bases, leaving 17 bases between the germline ends. CDR3 region: CASTPGLPRNEQFF. The CDR3 coding sequence is TGTGCCAGCACCCCGGGACTCCCTAGGAATGAGCAGTTCTTC.

Only a few counts were recorded for this clone. The chain is built from TRBV28 and TRBJ1-2; 9 bases fit TRBD1. With 6 bases clipped from V and 0 bases from J, the junction kept 8 bases outside the gene matches. The CDR3 covers 16 residues. Germline V gene data show CDR1 as MDHEN and CDR2 as SYDVKM. CDR3 loop: CASRSYRGPSNYGYTF. The CDR3 DNA reads TGTGCCAGCAGGTCCTACAGGGGGCCTTCTAACTATGGCTACACCTTC.

The rearrangement joins TRBV6-5 to TRBJ2-1; the D gene is possibly TRBD1 (6 bases). Germline CDR1 MNHEY, CDR2 SVGAGI. V lost 6 bases to trimming and J lost 4 bases, with 13 bases between them. The CDR3 is 14 amino acids. The CDR3: CASRRDTAYNEQFF. The DNA of the CDR3 is TGTGCCAGCAGACGGGACACGGCATACAATGAGCAGTTCTTC.

The chain recombines TRBV7-2 with TRBJ2-5, with a weak D call TRBD2 (5 bases). The V and J ends lost 3 bases and 10 bases respectively, with 12 bases between them. This CDR3 has 12 residues. Germline V lookup: CDR1 SGHTA, CDR2 FQGNSA. This CDR3 reads CASSLGVEDQYF. The CDR3 coding sequence is TGTGCCAGCAGCTTGGGAGTGGAGGACCAGTACTTC.

The chain recombines TRBV27 with TRBJ1-1, with no clear D. CDR3 length: 13 amino acids. CDR1 and CDR2 (germline): MNHEY, SMNVEV (reference sequence). Trimming cost V 2 bases and J 0 bases, with 4 bases left between them. The CDR3 loop reads CASSLTMNTEAFF. CDR3 DNA sequence: TGTGCCAGCAGTTTAACTATGAACACTGAAGCTTTCTTT.

This clone was picked up one time. The chain has TRBV4-1 and TRBJ2-7, with TRBD2 matching over 12 bases. Germline loops: CDR1 MGHRA, CDR2 YSYEKL. The CDR3 length is 15 residues. J lost 5 bases, V lost 5 bases, and 7 bases had no gene match. The CDR3 is CASSERLAGVHEQYF. CDR3 DNA: TGCGCCAGCAGCGAAAGACTAGCGGGAGTTCACGAGCAGTACTTC.

The rearrangement joins TRBV11-3 to TRBJ2-1, with no clear D. With 3 bases removed from V and 8 bases from J, the gap between germline ends came to 11 bases. Germline V gene data show CDR1 as SGHNT and CDR2 as YENEEA. The CDR3 is 13 amino acids. CDR3 loop: CASSFRQVDEQFF. In nucleotides, the CDR3 is TGTGCCAGCAGCTTTAGGCAGGTCGATGAGCAGTTCTTC.

The chain links TRBV4-1 to TRBJ2-7; the match to TRBD2 covers 8 bases. Germline-derived CDR1 and CDR2 are MGHRA and YSYEKL. V shed 4 bases and J 3 bases; nucleotides not matched to a gene: 8. The CDR3 consists of 15 residues. This chain's CDR3 is CASSPGSGSIYEQYF. The CDR3 nucleotides read TGCGCCAGCAGCCCAGGGAGCGGGAGCATCTACGAGCAGTACTTC.